These 13 T cell receptor beta chains came from one sample sequenced in a study of CD4+ T cells in melanoma. The protocol was immunoSEQ multiplex PCR, while the TCRdb copy is restricted to in-frame clones and leaves out a portion. The profile shows about 6,600 clones, about 70% of them singletons. Sequencing used cells from a culture (not recorded whether cultured in vitro). These receptors originate from a human donor with melanoma.

The chain carries TRBV7-9 and TRBJ2-3, with D perhaps TRBD1 (5 bases). V lost 8 bases to trimming and J lost 0 bases, with 9 bases between them. This CDR3 has 13 residues. From germline, CDR1 is SEHNR and CDR2 FQNEAQ (reference sequence). The CDR3 here is CASQGSSTDTQYF. Here the CDR3 DNA reads TGTGCCAGCCAGGGTTCTAGCACAGATACGCAGTATTTT.

This sequence joins TRBV9 and TRBJ2-7; D call uncertain. Germline V gene sequence: CDR1 SGDLS, CDR2 YYNGEE. The V end was cut by 0 bases, the J end by 7 bases, with 17 bases between. This CDR3 comprises 15 residues. This chain's CDR3 is CASSVGPEVFGEQYF. CDR3 DNA sequence: TGTGCCAGCAGCGTAGGACCAGAGGTATTTGGGGAGCAGTACTTC. Full variable domain (rest looked up from reference TRBV9 and TRBJ2-7): DSGVTQTPKHLITATGQRVTLRCSPRSGDLSVYWYQQSLDQGLQFLIQYYNGEERAKGNILERFSAQQFPDLHSELNLSSLELGDSALYFCASSVGPEVFGEQYFGPGTRLTVT.

The chain links TRBV5-1 to TRBJ1-3; the D is unclear. The V end was cut by 4 bases, the J end by 3 bases, with 14 bases between. Germline CDR1 is SGHRS and CDR2 is YFSETQ. The CDR3 is made up of 15 amino acids. CDR3 sequence reads: CASSLDLLGGNTIYF. The DNA of the CDR3 is TGCGCCAGCAGCCTAGACTTATTGGGTGGAAACACCATATATTTT.

V usage is TRBV5-8 and J usage is TRBJ1-3; no firm D call. Germline CDR1 reads SGHTS; CDR2 reads YDEGEE. This CDR3 spans 14 amino acids. V gave up 1 base and J gave up 2 bases, with 7 bases separating them. CDR3 in DNA: TGTGCCAGCAGCTTGACCGGGCCTGGAAACACCATATATTTT. Its protein is CASSLTGPGNTIYF.

The chain is built from TRBV4-1 and TRBJ2-2; 9 positions agree with TRBD2. Per germline, CDR1 MGHRA and CDR2 YSYEKL. The CDR3 totals 16 residues. The V and J ends lost 1 base and 4 bases, in that order; junction bases with no gene match: 4. As DNA, the CDR3 is TGCGCCAGCAGCCAAGGGCGGGGGGGCCTCACCGGGGAGCTGTTTTTT. Encoded protein: CASSQGRGGLTGELFF.

This clone was seen a few times. This chain connects TRBV4-1 to TRBJ1-4, with TRBD1 as a possible D gene (5 bases). Germline V gene data show CDR1 as MGHRA and CDR2 as YSYEKL. This CDR3 is built from 15 residues. V gave up 3 bases and J gave up 8 bases, with 16 bases separating them. CDR3 nucleotide sequence: TGCGCCAGCAGCCAGCCGGGCGGGGGGGAAGAAAAACTGTTTTTT. It encodes CASSQPGGGEEKLFF.

The chain recombines TRBV7-6 with TRBJ2-7; 9 bases map to TRBD1. V trimming: 1 base; J trimming: 9 bases; junction bases outside the gene matches: 4. The length of the CDR3 is 13 residues. From germline, CDR1 is SGHVS and CDR2 FNYEAQ. This CDR3 is CASSLEQGARQYF. The CDR3 DNA reads TGTGCCAGCAGCTTAGAACAGGGGGCTCGGCAGTACTTC.

This clone was counted only a few times. This sequence joins TRBV5-5 and TRBJ2-7; 9 bases are shared with TRBD2. Per germline, CDR1 SGHKS and CDR2 YYEKEE (reference sequence). V dropped 0 bases and J dropped 4; count of bases not matched to a gene: 5. The CDR3 has 15 amino acids. The CDR3 region is CASSLVGTSRYEQYF. CDR3 nucleotides: TGTGCCAGCAGCTTGGTTGGGACTAGCCGTTACGAGCAGTACTTC.

The chain carries TRBV7-8 and TRBJ1-1; D remains unclear. The CDR3 loop spans 13 amino acids. Trimming stripped 2 bases from V and 3 bases from J, with 7 bases between. The V gene's germline CDR1 is SGHVS and CDR2 FQNEAQ. The CDR3 spells CASSLRVDTEAFF. DNA for the CDR3: TGTGCCAGCAGCTTAAGAGTTGACACTGAAGCTTTCTTT.

The genes are TRBV6-2 or TRBV6-3 and TRBJ2-1; no definite D call. The V and J ends lost 1 base and 0 bases respectively, with 7 bases between them. CDR3 length: 15 residues. Germline V gene sequence: CDR1 MNHEY, CDR2 SVGEGT. The CDR3 spells CASSYYSSSYNEQFF. The CDR3 DNA sequence: TGTGCCAGCAGTTACTACAGTAGCTCCTACAATGAGCAGTTCTTC.

This clone was recorded a few times. V usage is TRBV15 and J usage is TRBJ2-2; D assignment may be TRBD1 or TRBD2 (5 bases each). Germline lookup yields CDR1 LNHNV and CDR2 YYDKDF (reference sequence). The CDR3 has 15 residues. Trimming cost V 4 bases and J 7 bases, with 16 bases left between them. The CDR3 sequence: CATSTTDSAGGELFF. In DNA form, the CDR3 reads TGTGCCACCAGCACCACCGACAGCGCGGGCGGGGAGCTGTTTTTT.

This clone rates as medium-sized. The V call is TRBV7-8, the J call TRBJ2-3, with 13 bases matching TRBD2. This CDR3 has 15 amino acids. Germline CDR1 reads SGHVS; CDR2 reads FQNEAQ. Unmatched junction bases numbered 3, after V lost 5 bases and J lost 4 bases. CDR3 sequence (DNA): TGTGCCAGCAGCCGGACTAGCGGGGGTGCAGATACGCAGTATTTT. Its protein is CASSRTSGGADTQYF.

This clone is categorized as medium-sized (0.01 to 0.1%). The rearrangement joins TRBV7-9 to TRBJ1-5, with D possibly being TRBD1 (5 bases). Germline CDR1 and CDR2: SEHNR and FQNEAQ (reference sequence). The CDR3 covers 14 residues. Trimming took off 1 base at V and 4 bases at J, with 8 bases between the two ends. CDR3 amino acids: CASSLVGENQPQHF. CDR3 DNA sequence: TGTGCCAGCAGCTTAGTGGGGGAGAATCAGCCCCAGCATTTT.